This T cell receptor (beta chain) appears in the sequencing data of a study of blood T cell repertoires in COVID-19. Study-level information: COVID-19 samples collected from the United States, Italy and Spain covered acute and convalescent phases. Sample material is recorded as cDNA or gDNA derived from T cells, B-cell-depleted T cells, or PBMCs.

As to this clone: One end of the junction is discordant with germline, which a read error may explain.

Original handling: Amplification of reference gene primers provided the estimated nucleated cell counts. The protocol was immunoSEQ multiplex PCR, while the TCRdb copy is restricted to in-frame clones and leaves out a portion. V and J calls and clone size come straight from that table; D and trimming were deduced from the DNA. The repertoire holds about 62,000 clones, around 86% seen once, with 1% to 1.5% in the top ten. This CDR3 has 15 residues. Germline-derived CDR1 and CDR2 are MNHNS and SASEGT. The J gene is TRBJ2-7, the V gene TRBV6-1; D is perhaps TRBD2 (6 bases). The receptor's source is a woman of 80 years or more with acute or convalescent COVID-19. The specimen sequenced was peripheral blood. Written as DNA, the CDR3 is TGTGCCAGCAGTCAAGCTCGGGGAGGATCTTACGAGCAGTACTTC. Its protein product is CASSQARGGSYEQYF.